Below are 20 T cell receptor beta chains sequenced from a single sample in a study of T cells after yellow fever vaccination. Each CDR3 protein gets one entry after TCRdb re-called the 5' RACE reads with MiXCR. Of about 260,000 distinct CDR3 sequences in the sample, roughly 4.8% were seen once. Source: CD4+ T cells sorted from PBMCs, taken on the day of the yellow fever booster vaccination. The receptors originated from a man aged 18 to 30 who received the YFV17D yellow fever vaccine.

This clonotype appeared many times. This chain uses TRBV11-2 with TRBJ2-3, with D possibly matching TRBD1 (6 bases). The V gene's germline CDR1 is SGHAT and CDR2 FQNNGV. The CDR3 length is 13 residues. The V end lost 1 base, the J end lost 6 bases, and 8 bases lay between the germline ends. The CDR3 nucleotides read TGTGCCAGCAGCTTAGGTCAGGGGGATACGCAGTATTTT. As protein: CASSLGQGDTQYF.

This clonotype was detected only a few times. The chain recombines TRBV4-2 with TRBJ1-1; possibly TRBD1 for D (5 bases). The CDR3 loop spans 14 amino acids. Germline CDR1 is LGHNA and CDR2 is YNFKEQ. Trimming stripped 4 bases from V and 3 bases from J, with 12 bases between. The chain's CDR3 is CASSRGPTDTEAFF. The CDR3 nucleotides read TGTGCCAGCAGCCGGGGCCCCACCGACACTGAAGCTTTCTTT.

The sample holds a few counts of this clonotype. For the CDR3, the DNA is TGTGCCAGCTCACCACAAGGACCGCCTGGGGAGACCCAGTACTTC. Its protein product is CASSPQGPPGETQYF. The chain is built from TRBV18 and TRBJ2-5, with D unclear. V was cut by 1 base and J by 5 bases, with 14 bases left in between. The CDR3 contains 15 residues. Germline V CDR1 and CDR2: KGHSH, LQKENI.

This clonotype was detected a few times. This chain uses TRBV20-1 with TRBJ2-6; TRBD1 is a possible D gene (5 bases). Deletions cut 6 bases from V and 2 bases from J, with 8 bases between. Germline CDR1 DFQATT, CDR2 SNEGSKA (reference sequence). The CDR3 runs 13 residues. CDR3: CSAGQTGANVLTF. CDR3 in DNA: TGCAGTGCCGGACAAACTGGGGCCAACGTCCTGACTTTC.

This clonotype was recorded many times. The gene calls are TRBV4-1 and TRBJ2-7, with 14 bases aligning to TRBD2. The J segment lost 4 bases and the V segment lost 0 bases, leaving 2 bases of the junction unmatched. This CDR3 is 16 amino acids long. CDR1 is MGHRA, CDR2 YSYEKL, per germline. CDR3 in amino acids: CASSQEGLAGEYEQYF. CDR3 coding DNA: TGCGCCAGCAGCCAAGAGGGACTAGCGGGGGAATACGAGCAGTACTTC.

The V gene is TRBV10-3, the J gene TRBJ2-3; no reliable D call. Per the germline V gene, CDR1 is ENHRY and CDR2 is SYGVKD. V was pared by 8 bases and J by 0 bases, with 12 bases between. The CDR3 is 14 amino acids. CDR3 DNA: TGTGCCATCGCAGACGGAACTAGCACAGATACGCAGTATTTT. This translates into CAIADGTSTDTQYF.

This clonotype was detected many times. This chain links TRBV7-2 with TRBJ2-3; D gene unclear. Trimming stripped 1 base from V and 0 bases from J, with 2 bases between. Germline assignment: CDR1 SGHTA and CDR2 FQGNSA. The CDR3 is 13 amino acids. The DNA of the CDR3 is TGTGCCAGCAGCTTAGACAGCACAGATACGCAGTATTTT. Translated: CASSLDSTDTQYF.

In its sample, this clonotype was seen a few times. The V and J genes are TRBV27 and TRBJ1-2, with D unclear. V was clipped by 2 bases and J by 6 bases, with 10 bases between them. This CDR3 contains 13 residues. CDR1 is MNHEY and CDR2 is SMNVEV in the germline V gene (reference sequence). The CDR3 region has the DNA TGTGCCAGCAGTTTAAGGGCGTCTAATGGCTACACCTTC. Its translation is CASSLRASNGYTF.

In this sample, this clonotype turned up a few times. This rearrangement joins TRBV11-2 to TRBJ2-7; no clear D. CDR3 size: 14 residues. Germline V gene sequence: CDR1 SGHAT, CDR2 FQNNGV. V lost 5 bases, J lost 1 base, and 12 bases lay in between. The CDR3 bases are TGTGCCAGCAGCGTCCGGGCCAGGTCCTACGAGCAGTACGTC. This encodes CASSVRARSYEQYV.

The chain combines TRBV25-1 with TRBJ1-5; D is unclear. Trimming shortened V by 5 bases and J by 2 bases, and 10 bases separated the two germline ends. CDR1 MGHDK and CDR2 SYGVNS come from the germline V gene. The CDR3 spans 14 residues. The CDR3 DNA sequence: TGTGCCAGCAGTAGTGTGAACGGCAATCAGCCCCAGCATTTT. This encodes CASSSVNGNQPQHF.

The count of this clonotype is one. The V gene is TRBV20-1, the J gene TRBJ1-2, with D tentatively TRBD1 (6 bases). The CDR3 is 14 residues long. V lost 0 bases, J lost 4 bases, and 12 bases lay in between. Germline loops: CDR1 DFQATT, CDR2 SNEGSKA (reference sequence). CDR3 in DNA: TGCAGTGCTAGAGATGCCCAGGGGACCTATGGCTACACCTTC. Translation gives CSARDAQGTYGYTF.

This clonotype has a handful of counts. The V and J genes are TRBV5-4 and TRBJ2-7, with D uncertain. This CDR3 has 14 residues. V was pared by 4 bases and J by 6 bases, with 17 bases between. The germline V gene has CDR1 SGHNT and CDR2 YYREEE (reference sequence). The CDR3 region has the DNA TGTGCCAGCAGCCCTGCCCTGACCACCTCCGAGCAGTACTTC. Residues: CASSPALTTSEQYF.

This clonotype has only a few counts. The chain carries TRBV20-1 and TRBJ1-1; possible D gene TRBD1, 5 bases. Germline V gene lookup returns CDR1 DFQATT and CDR2 SNEGSKA (reference sequence). V was shortened by 7 bases and J by 5 bases, with 20 bases between the two germline ends. CDR3 length equals 14 residues. The CDR3 DNA reads as TGCAGTGGCAGGGACGGCGGCCAATGGACTGAAGCTTTCTTT. It encodes CSGRDGGQWTEAFF.

The J gene is TRBJ1-3, the V gene TRBV5-1; D uncertain. Trimming removed 4 bases from V and 2 bases from J, with 10 bases in between. This CDR3 spans 14 amino acids. Germline values: CDR1 SGHRS, CDR2 YFSETQ. The CDR3 protein is CASSPVSTGNTIYF. The DNA of the CDR3 is TGCGCCAGCAGCCCTGTCAGTACTGGAAACACCATATATTTT.

This clonotype came up many times. This chain connects TRBV20-1 to TRBJ2-3; no reliable D call. Deletions cut 7 bases from V and 4 bases from J, with 12 bases between. From germline, CDR1 is DFQATT and CDR2 SNEGSKA (reference sequence). The CDR3 covers 12 residues. For the CDR3, the DNA is TGCAGTGGCTCCAGATCGGCAGATACGCAGTATTTT. It codes for CSGSRSADTQYF.

This clonotype was counted at least ten times. This sequence joins TRBV7-2 and TRBJ2-3, with a weak D call TRBD2 (6 bases). The V end lost 4 bases, the J end lost 4 bases, and 27 bases lay between the germline ends. The CDR3 loop spans 19 amino acids. Germline values: CDR1 SGHTA, CDR2 FQGNSA. The CDR3: CASSSFGGVSELGADTQYF. Here the CDR3 DNA reads TGTGCCAGCAGCTCGTTCGGGGGTGTGTCCGAGTTAGGCGCAGATACGCAGTATTTT. Complete variable domain (other parts from reference TRBV7-2 and TRBJ2-3): GAGVSQSPSNKVTEKGKDVELRCDPISGHTALYWYRQSLGQGLEFLIYFQGNSAPDKSGLPSDRFSAERTGGSVSTLTIQRTQQEDSAVYLCASSSFGGVSELGADTQYFGPGTRLTVL.

The chain uses TRBV3-1 and TRBJ2-3; 13 bases align to TRBD2. CDR3 length equals 17 residues. The V gene's germline CDR1 is LGHDT and CDR2 YNNKEL (reference sequence). V was pared by 4 bases and J by 9 bases, with 13 bases of the junction left unmatched. CDR3 nucleotides: TGTGCCAGCAGCCGACGGACTAGCGGGGGTCCTCGGGTAACGCAGTATTTT. Residues: CASSRRTSGGPRVTQYF.

The chain recombines TRBV19 with TRBJ1-1, with TRBD1 as a possible D gene (5 bases). The CDR3 covers 14 residues. V shed 3 bases and J shed 5 bases, with 13 bases lying between them. Germline loops: CDR1 LNHDA, CDR2 SQIVND (reference sequence). DNA for the CDR3: TGTGCCAGTAGTATTGGGGGAGCAGGGACTGAAGCTTTCTTT. Protein sequence: CASSIGGAGTEAFF.

This clonotype was recorded a few times. CDR3 DNA: TGCAGTGCTAGGAATAGCGGGGGGGCGGGAGAGACCCAGTACTTC. Encoded protein: CSARNSGGAGETQYF. The rearrangement joins TRBV20-1 to TRBJ2-5, with 11 nucleotides matching TRBD2. V lost 3 bases, J lost 4 bases, and 7 bases stayed unmatched. This CDR3 region has 15 residues. The V gene's germline CDR1 is DFQATT and CDR2 SNEGSKA (reference sequence).

The V call is TRBV6-2 or TRBV6-3, the J call TRBJ2-7; TRBD1 agrees at 8 bases. Per the germline V gene, CDR1 is MNHEY and CDR2 is SVGEGT. The J segment lost 6 bases and the V segment lost 6 bases, leaving 4 bases of the junction unmatched. The CDR3 has 12 residues. The CDR3 spells CASRDRVGEQYV. DNA for the CDR3: TGTGCCAGCAGGGACAGGGTCGGCGAGCAGTACGTC.